Each of the 5 T cell receptor beta chains below was sequenced from the same sample in a study of blood T cell repertoires in COVID-19. TCRdb keeps only in-frame clones here, not all; method: immunoSEQ multiplex PCR. The table shows about 75,000 clones, with around nine tenths occurring only once. Sequenced: peripheral blood. The receptors shown here come from a man aged 80 or over with COVID-19, enrolled during active disease.

The chain recombines TRBV18 with TRBJ2-1; 9 nucleotides agree with TRBD1. The V gene's germline CDR1 is KGHSH and CDR2 LQKENI. The CDR3 loop spans 15 amino acids. The ends lost 3 bases at V and 4 bases at J; junction bases unmatched: 4. The CDR3: CASSPRTGVYNEQFF. DNA for the CDR3: TGTGCCAGCTCACCCCGGACAGGGGTTTACAATGAGCAGTTCTTC.

V is TRBV19 and J is TRBJ1-1; 7 positions agree with TRBD1. The CDR3 is 18 amino acids. The V gene end was trimmed by 5 bases and the J gene end by 0 bases; junction bases not matched to a gene: 15. Germline values: CDR1 LNHDA, CDR2 SQIVND (reference sequence). The CDR3 reads CASSAGGPSRAMNTEAFF. CDR3 DNA: TGTGCCAGTAGTGCAGGGGGGCCCTCACGGGCCATGAACACTGAAGCTTTCTTT.

This rearrangement joins TRBV5-1 to TRBJ1-2; 7 bases align to TRBD1. Germline values: CDR1 SGHRS, CDR2 YFSETQ. Losses at the gene ends were 4 bases for V and 9 bases for J; bases not matched to a gene: 9. The CDR3 contains 13 residues. CDR3 in amino acids: CASSVDRDGSYTF. As DNA, the CDR3 is TGCGCCAGCAGCGTCGACAGGGATGGAAGCTACACCTTC.

The rearrangement links TRBV12-1 to TRBJ2-7; the D call in the table, TRBD1, was not verified against the DNA. TRBV12-1 is noted as a pseudogene. CDR3 length: 13 residues. The CDR3 nucleotides are TGTGCCAGCAGCCCCCTCCGACAGGACGAGCAGTACTTC. Translating it yields CASSPLRQDEQYF.

The CDR3 reads CASTLTGPHNEQFF. CDR3 sequence (DNA): TGTGCCAGCACTCTGACAGGGCCACACAATGAGCAGTTCTTC. The chain recombines TRBV6-5 with TRBJ2-1, with 7 bases lining up with TRBD1. The ends lost 7 bases at V and 5 bases at J; junction bases unmatched: 8. This CDR3 has 14 residues. CDR1 and CDR2 (germline): MNHEY, SVGAGI.